The 31 T cell receptor beta chains below were found in one sample sequenced in a study of T cell responses to AZD1222 COVID-19 vaccine. Clones were read by immunoSEQ multiplex PCR, and TCRdb kept only the in-frame ones, dropping some. The sample includes around 30,000 clones, over 90% of them seen just once. The sequences come from peripheral blood, collected on day 0 of AZD1222 vaccination. The source of these receptors is an adult in good health.

The CDR3 loop is CASSPGATEAFF. In DNA, the CDR3 is TGTGCCAGCTCACCGGGCGCCACTGAAGCTTTCTTT. The gene calls are TRBV18 and TRBJ1-1; D not certain. Trimming stripped 3 bases from V and 4 bases from J, with 6 bases between. Germline V gene data show CDR1 as KGHSH and CDR2 as LQKENI. The CDR3 length is 12 residues. The full variable domain, in which reference TRBV18 and TRBJ1-1 provide the parts outside the CDR3, is NAGVMQNPRHLVRRRGQEARLRCSPMKGHSHVYWYRQLPEEGLKFMVYLQKENIIDESGMPKERFSAEFPKEGPSILRIQQVVRGDSAAYFCASSPGATEAFFGQGTRLTVV.

This chain joins TRBV4-2 and TRBJ2-5; TRBD2 aligns across 9 bases. CDR1 and CDR2 from the germline V gene are LGHNA and YNFKEQ. The CDR3 loop spans 16 amino acids. J lost 2 bases, V lost 0 bases, and 4 bases had no gene match. The DNA for the CDR3 is TGTGCCAGCAGCCAAGAGACTAGCGGTATACAAGAGACCCAGTACTTC. It codes for CASSQETSGIQETQYF.

The CDR3 spells CAVQTASNQPQHF. In DNA, the CDR3 is TGTGCCGTACAGACAGCTAGCAATCAGCCCCAGCATTTT. This chain uses TRBV6-5 with TRBJ1-5; perhaps TRBD1 as D (5 bases). CDR3 length equals 13 residues. CDR1 is MNHEY and CDR2 is SVGAGI in the germline V gene. Trimming stripped 11 bases from V and 0 bases from J, with 11 bases between.

The V call is TRBV5-6, the J call TRBJ1-5; 10 bases are a match to TRBD1. Trimming cost V 4 bases and J 6 bases; bases outside gene matches: 13. The CDR3 covers 17 residues. From germline, CDR1 is SGHDT and CDR2 YYEEEE. The chain's CDR3 is CASSRLRTGGFGQPQHF. CDR3 DNA sequence: TGTGCCAGCAGCCGCCTTCGGACAGGGGGATTTGGTCAGCCCCAGCATTTT.

The chain combines TRBV7-9 with TRBJ1-2, with TRBD1 matching over 7 bases. The ends lost 5 bases at V and 7 bases at J; junction bases unmatched: 19. The germline gives CDR1 SEHNR, CDR2 FQNEAQ (reference sequence). The CDR3 consists of 17 residues. For the CDR3, the DNA is TGTGCCAGCAGCATCGGGACAGCCTCCTGGCAGAGGGGTGGCTACACCTTC. Its protein is CASSIGTASWQRGGYTF.

A few counts support this clone. V gene TRBV29-1 combines with J gene TRBJ1-1; TRBD1 agrees at 7 bases. This CDR3 is 13 amino acids long. In germline, CDR1 is SQVTM, CDR2 ANQGSEA. The trim removed 5 bases at V and 4 bases at J, leaving 7 bases unmatched. The CDR3 DNA is TGCAGCGTTACCAGGGGGGTGGGCACTGAAGCTTTCTTT. This codes for CSVTRGVGTEAFF.

The chain carries TRBV19 and TRBJ2-7; no firm D call. Trimming stripped 4 bases from V and 2 bases from J, with 15 bases between. CDR1 and CDR2 from the germline V gene are LNHDA and SQIVND (reference sequence). The CDR3 extends over 15 amino acids. CDR3 DNA sequence: TGTGCCAGTAGTAGCTGGGTTGGGGTCGCCTACGAGCAGTACTTC. Amino acid sequence: CASSSWVGVAYEQYF.

The chain has TRBV6-4 and TRBJ2-2, with 7 bases identical to TRBD1. The length of the CDR3 is 15 residues. Trimming took 6 bases from V and 6 from J; bases not matched to a gene: 10. In germline, CDR1 is MRHNA, CDR2 SNTAGT. CDR3: CASRREAGGSGELFF. The CDR3 region has the DNA TGTGCCAGCAGACGCGAAGCAGGGGGTTCCGGGGAGCTGTTTTTT.

This chain joins TRBV24-1 and TRBJ1-1, with 8 bases fitting TRBD1. CDR1 and CDR2 from the germline V gene are KGHDR and SFDVKD. Losses at the gene ends were 12 bases for V and 4 bases for J; bases not matched to a gene: 3. This CDR3 comprises 11 residues. CDR3 sequence: CAGQGATEAFF. CDR3 DNA: TGTGCCGGCCAGGGGGCCACTGAAGCTTTCTTT.

The rearrangement uses TRBV18 and TRBJ1-4; D not certain. The germline gives CDR1 KGHSH, CDR2 LQKENI. The length of the CDR3 is 14 residues. V was trimmed by 6 bases and J by 0 bases, leaving 8 bases between them. CDR3 in amino acids: CASSSTTTNEKLFF. DNA for the CDR3: TGTGCCAGCTCGTCGACTACAACTAATGAAAAACTGTTTTTT. Variable domain in full (rest from reference TRBV18 and TRBJ1-4): NAGVMQNPRHLVRRRGQEARLRCSPMKGHSHVYWYRQLPEEGLKFMVYLQKENIIDESGMPKERFSAEFPKEGPSILRIQQVVRGDSAAYFCASSSTTTNEKLFFGSGTQLSVL.

The V gene is TRBV28, the J gene TRBJ2-1, with D unresolved. The germline V and J ends were trimmed by 5 bases and 8 bases, with 13 bases remaining between them. Germline values: CDR1 MDHEN, CDR2 SYDVKM. CDR3 size: 13 residues. The DNA for the CDR3 is TGTGCCAGCAGTCCCCCCTTCTCCGATGAGCAGTTCTTC. Translated: CASSPPFSDEQFF. The variable domain in full, with the rest retrieved from reference TRBV28 and TRBJ2-1, is DVKVTQSSRYLVKRTGEKVFLECVQDMDHENMFWYRQDPGLGLRLIYFSYDVKMKEKGDIPEGYSVSREKKERFSLILESASTNQTSMYLCASSPPFSDEQFFGPGTRLTVL.

This clone was recorded a few times. The gene calls are TRBV7-9 and TRBJ1-4; perhaps TRBD1 as D (5 bases). The V end lost 2 bases, the J end lost 12 bases, and 16 bases lay between the germline ends. The CDR3 has 14 amino acids. CDR1 is SEHNR and CDR2 is FQNEAQ in the germline V gene (reference sequence). The CDR3 spells CASSLQGGYEELFF. CDR3 nucleotides: TGTGCCAGCAGCTTACAGGGCGGGTATGAGGAACTGTTTTTT.

The count of this clone is one. V usage is TRBV29-1 and J usage is TRBJ1-2; D remains unclear. The CDR3 spans 12 residues. Germline V lookup: CDR1 SQVTM, CDR2 ANQGSEA. Trimming stripped 1 base from V and 6 bases from J, with 9 bases between. CDR3: CSVEGGDHGYTF. The DNA for the CDR3 is TGCAGCGTTGAAGGGGGAGACCATGGCTACACCTTC.

V is TRBV3-1 (or the pseudogene TRBV3-2) and J is TRBJ1-6; TRBD1 agrees at 11 bases. The length of the CDR3 is 14 residues. J gave up 8 bases and V 4 bases, and 1 base lay outside the gene matches. Germline V gene lookup returns CDR1 LGHDT and CDR2 YNNKEL (reference sequence). The CDR3 here is CASSPGQGDSPLHF. DNA of the CDR3: TGTGCCAGCAGCCCGGGACAGGGGGATTCACCCCTCCACTTT.

The chain recombines TRBV7-9 with TRBJ2-1; 9 bases fit TRBD1. Looked up from germline, CDR1 is SEHNR and CDR2 is FQNEAQ (reference sequence). This CDR3 has 15 amino acids. V shed 4 bases, J shed 3 bases, and the junction held 4 bases outside the gene matches. The CDR3 bases are TGTGCCAGCAGCTCAGGGACAGGGTTCTACAATGAGCAGTTCTTC. It yields the protein CASSSGTGFYNEQFF.

The V call is TRBV5-1, the J call TRBJ1-1, with a weak D call TRBD1 (6 bases). Germline V CDR1 and CDR2: SGHRS, YFSETQ. This CDR3 has 14 residues. V gave up 2 bases and J gave up 0 bases, with 8 bases separating them. The CDR3 nucleotides are TGCGCCAGCAGCTTAGACAGGATGAACACTGAAGCTTTCTTT. Its translation is CASSLDRMNTEAFF.

The V gene is TRBV12-5, the J gene TRBJ1-1; no definite D call. CDR1 is LGHNT and CDR2 is FRNRAP in the germline V gene. The CDR3 consists of 15 residues. The germline V and J ends were trimmed by 0 bases and 9 bases, with 17 bases remaining between them. For the CDR3, the DNA is TGTGCTAGTGGTTTGGTAACGGAGAGAGTCAACCAAGCTTTCTTT. Its translation: CASGLVTERVNQAFF.

In this sample, this clone turned up a few times. Other nucleotide sequences from this sample produce the same CDR3. This rearrangement joins TRBV4-3 to TRBJ2-7, with D possibly being TRBD1 (6 bases). V was cut by 3 bases and J by 4 bases, with 16 bases left in between. CDR1 and CDR2 from the germline V gene are LGHNA and YSLEER. The CDR3 runs 15 residues. The CDR3 nucleotides read TGCGCCAGCAGCCAGCTCCGGGACACATCTTACGAGCAGTACTTC. The encoded protein is CASSQLRDTSYEQYF.

This sequence joins TRBV27 and TRBJ1-1; D is uncertain. Trimming took off 2 bases at V and 2 bases at J, with 21 bases between the two ends. The germline V gene encodes CDR1 MNHEY and CDR2 SMNVEV (reference sequence). The CDR3 is 18 residues long. CDR3 sequence: CASSLGGSTRQTNTEAFF. The CDR3, as DNA: TGTGCCAGCAGTTTAGGAGGGAGCACGCGGCAGACCAACACTGAAGCTTTCTTT.

The V call is TRBV7-2, the J call TRBJ1-5; D is uncertain. The CDR3 consists of 15 residues. Germline V gene sequence: CDR1 SGHTA, CDR2 FQGNSA. Between the trimmed V and J ends, which lost 3 bases and 5 bases, there was a span of 14 bases. The CDR3 loop reads CASSLIISVDQPQHF. In nucleotides, the CDR3 is TGTGCCAGCAGCTTGATTATATCAGTGGATCAGCCCCAGCATTTT.

This CDR3 reads CASAKLGDQPQHF. The CDR3 nucleotides read TGTGCCAGCGCAAAGTTGGGGGATCAGCCCCAGCATTTT. This chain joins TRBV6-5 and TRBJ1-5; D might be TRBD1 (5 bases). The CDR3 has 13 amino acids. Trimming shortened V by 8 bases and J by 5 bases, and 13 bases separated the two germline ends. CDR1 MNHEY and CDR2 SVGAGI come from the germline V gene.

V is TRBV7-9 and J is TRBJ1-1; D is perhaps TRBD1 (5 bases). V was pared by 1 base and J by 4 bases, with 7 bases between. The germline CDR1 and CDR2 sequences are SEHNR and FQNEAQ (reference sequence). The CDR3 sequence is 13 residues long. CDR3 bases: TGTGCCAGCAGCTTAGTGGGGCTCACTGAAGCTTTCTTT. Its translation: CASSLVGLTEAFF.

The chain recombines TRBV5-6 with TRBJ2-2; the D gene is possibly TRBD2 (5 bases). CDR1 is SGHDT, CDR2 YYEEEE, per germline. V gave up 4 bases and J gave up 5 bases, with 15 bases separating them. This CDR3 region has 15 residues. The CDR3 DNA reads TGTGCCAGCAGCGAGGACGGTCGGAGGACCGGGGAGCTGTTTTTT. It encodes CASSEDGRRTGELFF. Based on the CDR3 plus reference TRBV5-6 and TRBJ2-2, the full variable domain is DAGVTQSPTHLIKTRGQQVTLRCSPKSGHDTVSWYQQALGQGPQFIFQYYEEEERQRGNFPDRFSGHQFPNYSSELNVNALLLGDSALYLCASSEDGRRTGELFFGEGSRLTVL.

The rearrangement links TRBV5-6 to TRBJ2-1, with TRBD2 identical over 7 bases. J gave up 0 bases and V 2 bases, and 5 bases lay outside the gene matches. The CDR3 is 16 residues long. Germline V gene data show CDR1 as SGHDT and CDR2 as YYEEEE. This chain's CDR3 is CASSFFRTSSYNEQFF. CDR3 nucleotide sequence: TGTGCCAGCAGCTTCTTTAGGACTAGCTCCTACAATGAGCAGTTCTTC.

V is TRBV2 and J is TRBJ1-6; 9 positions agree with TRBD1. V lost 8 bases, J lost 7 bases, and 3 bases stayed unmatched. The CDR3 runs to 13 residues. Germline lookup yields CDR1 SNHLY and CDR2 FYNNEI. The chain's CDR3 is CASETGGNSPLHF. DNA for the CDR3: TGTGCCAGCGAGACAGGGGGAAATTCACCCCTCCACTTT. Drawing the rest from reference TRBV2 and TRBJ1-6, the complete variable domain is EPEVTQTPSHQVTQMGQEVILRCVPISNHLYFYWYRQILGQKVEFLVSFYNNEISEKSEIFDDQFSVERPDGSNFTLKIRSTKLEDSAMYFCASETGGNSPLHFGNGTRLTVT.

The V gene is TRBV4-1, the J gene TRBJ2-2; 10 nucleotides agree with TRBD1. The CDR3 sequence is 16 residues long. Germline loops: CDR1 MGHRA, CDR2 YSYEKL. V lost 3 bases to trimming and J lost 6 bases; unmatched junction nucleotides: 7. The CDR3 DNA is TGCGCCAGCAGCCATCACCGGGACAGGGGTTCCGGGGAGCTGTTTTTT. Its translation is CASSHHRDRGSGELFF.

The chain couples TRBV18 to TRBJ1-2; no reliable D call. V was cut by 8 bases and J by 3 bases, with 13 bases left in between. The germline CDR1 and CDR2 sequences are KGHSH and LQKENI. The CDR3 sequence is 13 residues long. CDR3 amino acids: CASQAAVDYGYTF. For the CDR3, the DNA is TGTGCCAGCCAAGCCGCGGTGGACTATGGCTACACCTTC.

This chain joins TRBV10-2 and TRBJ2-7, with 11 positions matching TRBD2. Germline CDR1 is WSHSY and CDR2 is SAAADI. V trimming: 5 bases; J trimming: 7 bases; junction bases outside the gene matches: 10. The CDR3 sequence is 15 residues long. The CDR3 DNA is TGCGCCAGCAGTACCGGGACTAGCGGAGCCCGGGAGCAGTACTTC. This sequence encodes CASSTGTSGAREQYF.

The chain combines TRBV19 with TRBJ1-1; D call uncertain. The germline V gene encodes CDR1 LNHDA and CDR2 SQIVND (reference sequence). Trimming pared 7 bases from V and 3 bases from J, leaving 12 bases between. CDR3 size: 13 residues. The CDR3: CASIEGSYTEAFF. DNA for the CDR3: TGTGCCAGTATTGAGGGTTCGTACACTGAAGCTTTCTTT.

J is TRBJ2-7 and V is TRBV10-2; 7 bases are shared with TRBD1. V lost 4 bases to trimming and J lost 0 bases; unmatched junction nucleotides: 0. The V gene's germline CDR1 is WSHSY and CDR2 SAAADI. The CDR3 has 13 amino acids. CDR3 loop: CASSGDSSYEQYF. DNA of the CDR3: TGCGCCAGCAGTGGGGACAGCTCCTACGAGCAGTACTTC.

The CDR3 loop is CASAGHRSGANVLTF. The DNA of the CDR3 is TGTGCCAGCGCGGGACATCGCTCTGGGGCCAACGTCCTGACTTTC. The rearrangement joins TRBV7-9 to TRBJ2-6; tentatively, D is TRBD1 or TRBD2 (6 bases each). V was pared by 8 bases and J by 0 bases, with 11 bases between. CDR3 length: 15 residues. Germline V gene data show CDR1 as SEHNR and CDR2 as FQNEAQ (reference sequence).